The 13 T cell receptor beta chains listed next were all sequenced from one sample in a study of radiation and T cells in renal cell carcinoma. Time point of the sample: baseline pretreatment blood. Treatment noted: 15 Gy SBRT to primary tumor, nephrectomy 4 weeks later. Repertoires were generated with immunoSEQ multiplex PCR, while TCRdb's copy carries only in-frame clones and drops some. Here the sample spans 150,000 or so clones, about 88% being singletons. Sequencing used blood, obtained from a patient whose treatment included radiotherapy and nephrectomy. The receptors were gathered from a woman in her forties or fifties with renal cell carcinoma.

The rearrangement joins TRBV7-9 to TRBJ2-3, with 7 bases identical to TRBD1. The CDR3 has 16 amino acids. CDR1 is SEHNR and CDR2 is FQNEAQ in the germline V gene (reference sequence). With V trimmed by 5 bases and J by 6 bases, 14 bases remained unmatched. CDR3 sequence (DNA): TGTGCCAGCAGCCCCAAGGGCAGGGGGAGAGTGGATACGCAGTATTTT. It yields the protein CASSPKGRGRVDTQYF.

This clone showed up just a few times. The chain couples TRBV2 to TRBJ1-1; D uncertain. Trimming took off 1 base at V and 3 bases at J, with 6 bases between the two ends. The CDR3 is made up of 13 amino acids. The germline CDR1 and CDR2 sequences are SNHLY and FYNNEI. The CDR3 loop is CASSEEGDTEAFF. The CDR3 coding sequence is TGTGCCAGCAGTGAAGAGGGCGACACTGAAGCTTTCTTT.

This clone was seen only a few times. This chain uses TRBV20-1 with TRBJ1-1; the D gene is possibly TRBD1 (5 bases). The ends were cut back, 6 bases at V and 5 bases at J, with 10 bases in the middle. Looked up from germline, CDR1 is DFQATT and CDR2 is SNEGSKA (reference sequence). This CDR3 is 11 amino acids long. For the CDR3, the DNA is TGCAGTGCAGGGGTATGGACTGAAGCTTTCTTT. As protein: CSAGVWTEAFF.

This CDR3 is CASSQDRGSTDTQYF. The CDR3 DNA reads as TGTGCCAGCAGTCAAGACAGGGGTAGCACAGATACGCAGTATTTT. The V gene is TRBV6-5, the J gene TRBJ2-3; 8 nucleotides line up with TRBD1. Losses at the gene ends were 5 bases for V and 0 bases for J; bases not matched to a gene: 4. The CDR3 contains 15 residues. Germline V gives CDR1 MNHEY, CDR2 SVGAGI.

The rearrangement links TRBV5-1 to TRBJ2-7; a possible D gene is TRBD1 (7 bases). V was cut by 3 bases and J by 5 bases, with 15 bases left in between. The CDR3 runs 14 residues. Germline lookup yields CDR1 SGHRS and CDR2 YFSETQ. The CDR3 nucleotides read TGCGCCAGCAGCTCCGGACAGGCGGGGCACGAGCAGTACTTC. This sequence encodes CASSSGQAGHEQYF.

The V and J genes are TRBV19 and TRBJ2-2, with a weak D call TRBD1 (6 bases). CDR3 length equals 15 residues. Germline CDR1 is LNHDA and CDR2 is SQIVND (reference sequence). V lost 6 bases and J lost 5, with 16 bases in between. The CDR3 here is CASSVLDSRTGELFF. DNA of the CDR3: TGTGCCAGTAGCGTGCTGGACAGCCGTACCGGGGAGCTGTTTTTT.

The rearrangement joins TRBV25-1 to TRBJ2-7, with 8 bases that match TRBD1. Trimming removed 3 bases from V and 6 bases from J; junction bases left unmatched: 7. The CDR3 extends over 14 amino acids. Germline V gene lookup returns CDR1 MGHDK and CDR2 SYGVNS. The CDR3 nucleotides read TGTGCCAGCAGTGACGACAGGGGTTTAGGCGAGCAGTACTTC. Amino acids: CASSDDRGLGEQYF.

V gene TRBV7-9 combines with J gene TRBJ2-3, with 9 bases lining up with TRBD2. The ends lost 4 bases at V and 1 base at J; junction bases unmatched: 3. The CDR3 contains 15 residues. Germline CDR1 SEHNR, CDR2 FQNEAQ (reference sequence). The CDR3 DNA reads TGTGCCAGCAGCTCAGCGGGGGGAGGCACAGATACGCAGTATTTT. Translating gives CASSSAGGGTDTQYF. Combining the CDR3 with reference TRBV7-9 and TRBJ2-3 gives the whole variable domain DTGVSQNPRHKITKRGQNVTFRCDPISEHNRLYWYRQTLGQGPEFLTYFQNEAQLEKSRLLSDRFSAERPKGSFSTLEIQRTEQGDSAMYLCASSSAGGGTDTQYFGPGTRLTVL.

This chain connects TRBV30 to TRBJ2-1; D is ambiguous. The CDR3 covers 15 residues. The V end lost 1 base, the J end lost 7 bases, and 17 bases lay between the germline ends. Germline values: CDR1 GTSNPN, CDR2 SVGIG (reference sequence). CDR3 coding DNA: TGTGCCTGGAGTGGACTCCCCCTCTCTTTAAATGAGCAGTTCTTC. Protein sequence: CAWSGLPLSLNEQFF.

The V call is TRBV7-2, the J call TRBJ2-3; 8 nucleotides agree with TRBD1. From germline, CDR1 is SGHTA and CDR2 FQGNSA. The CDR3 extends over 15 amino acids. Trimming removed 5 bases from V and 2 bases from J; junction bases left unmatched: 6. CDR3 amino acids: CASSQDREPTDTQYF. CDR3 bases: TGTGCCAGCAGCCAGGACAGGGAACCCACAGATACGCAGTATTTT.

The chain links TRBV6-1 to TRBJ1-2; TRBD1 matches 7 bases. Trimming removed 5 bases from V and 3 bases from J; junction bases left unmatched: 3. Per germline, CDR1 MNHNS and CDR2 SASEGT. The CDR3 covers 13 residues. The CDR3 is CASSPTGDYGYTF. The CDR3 bases are TGTGCCAGCAGTCCCACAGGGGACTATGGCTACACCTTC.

This rearrangement joins TRBV7-8 to TRBJ1-1, with D perhaps matching TRBD1 (6 bases). This CDR3 has 14 residues. Germline-derived CDR1 and CDR2 are SGHVS and FQNEAQ. The V end lost 5 bases, the J end lost 8 bases, and 18 bases lay between the germline ends. The CDR3 loop reads CASSPTGTPGEAFF. The CDR3, as DNA: TGTGCCAGCAGCCCTACAGGGACGCCGGGGGAAGCTTTCTTT.

The CDR3 nucleotides read TGTGCCAGCAGCGACAGTCAAGAGACCCAGTACTTC. This gives the protein CASSDSQETQYF. The chain uses TRBV9 and TRBJ2-5, with no clear D. The germline V and J ends were trimmed by 3 bases and 2 bases, with 5 bases remaining between them. There are 12 residues in the CDR3. Germline CDR1 and CDR2: SGDLS and YYNGEE.